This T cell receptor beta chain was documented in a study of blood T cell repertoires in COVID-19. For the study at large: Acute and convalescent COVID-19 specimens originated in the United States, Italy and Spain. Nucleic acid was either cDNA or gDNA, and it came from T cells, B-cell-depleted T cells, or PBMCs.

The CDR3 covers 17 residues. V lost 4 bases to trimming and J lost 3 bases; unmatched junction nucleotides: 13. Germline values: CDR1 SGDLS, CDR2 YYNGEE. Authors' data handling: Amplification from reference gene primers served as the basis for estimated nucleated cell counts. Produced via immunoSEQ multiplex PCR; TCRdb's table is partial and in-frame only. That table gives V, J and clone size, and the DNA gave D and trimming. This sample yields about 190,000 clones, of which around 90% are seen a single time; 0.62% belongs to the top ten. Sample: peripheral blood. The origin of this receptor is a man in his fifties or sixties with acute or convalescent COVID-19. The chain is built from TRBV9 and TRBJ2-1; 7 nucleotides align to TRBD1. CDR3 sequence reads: CASSPKSGGQVYNEQFF. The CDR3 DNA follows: TGTGCCAGCAGCCCAAAAAGTGGAGGACAGGTCTACAATGAGCAGTTCTTC.